This T cell receptor delta chain was retrieved from a study of gamma-delta T cells after stem cell transplantation. Germline V gives CDR1 GEAIGNYY, CDR2 EKD. The CDR3 sequence is 21 residues long. V lost 3 bases and J lost 0, with 31 bases in between. TCRdb reanalysed the RT-PCR reads with CATT. The sample consists of 6,500 to 8,000 delta-chain clones, approximately 23% of them appearing once. Sequences were obtained from gamma-delta T cells. This clonotype originated in a human donor. It is not recorded whose cells these are; they may come from a transplant donor. This chain joins TRDV2 and TRDJ1; D is perhaps TRDD3 (6 bases). The CDR3 protein is CACDPLLLVYRGDPYTDKLIF. CDR3 bases: TGTGCCTGTGACCCCCTTCTGCTCGTTTACCGTGGGGATCCGTACACCGATAAACTCATCTTT.